This T cell receptor beta chain emerged from a study of blood T cell repertoires in COVID-19. As handled by the study authors: Reference gene primers were amplified, and this amplification served to estimate nucleated cell counts. Clones were sequenced by immunoSEQ multiplex PCR, and TCRdb holds only the in-frame ones, with some missing. The V and J calls and clone size come from that table; D and trimming were worked out from the DNA. The data hold some 140,000 clones, with approximately 80% observed a single time. CDR3 length: 18 residues. J was trimmed by 3 bases and V by 2 bases; bases with no gene match: 11. Germline V gives CDR1 SGHTA, CDR2 FQGNSA.

Specimen: peripheral blood. The source of this sequence is a woman aged 60-75 years with active or convalescent COVID-19. The genes are TRBV7-2 and TRBJ2-3, with TRBD2 matching over 10 bases. CDR3 nucleotide sequence: TGTGCCAGCAGCTTAAAAGGTCTAGCGGGAGTCAAAACAGATACGCAGTATTTT. Residues: CASSLKGLAGVKTDTQYF.